Below, one T cell receptor (beta chain) is given with its context. As yet, its antigen is unknown. The data were taken from a study of radiotherapy plus CTLA-4 blockade in lung cancer. Study background: Disease control was achieved by 31% of patients, and objective responses by 18%. Study findings and constraints: Clones derived from tumor TCRs expanded in blood after radiotherapy plus ipilimumab.

This CDR3 region has 14 residues. Trimming removed 4 bases from V and 5 bases from J; junction bases left unmatched: 7. CDR1 and CDR2 from the germline V gene are MNHEY and SMNVEV (reference sequence). TCRdb's copy holds only in-frame clones and misses some; the assay was immunoSEQ multiplex PCR. The profile shows 55,000 to 75,000 clones, around 76% of them singletons. Each patient with chemo-refractory metastatic non-small-cell lung cancer was treated with focal radiation plus CTLA-4 blockade using ipilimumab. The specimen comprised peripheral blood, sampled from a patient treated with radiotherapy plus ipilimumab. This TCR came from a human donor with non-small cell lung cancer whose response to radiotherapy plus ipilimumab could not be evaluated. Some clones in this sample may be carry-over from other donors' samples. This chain uses TRBV27 with TRBJ2-7, with 8 bases lining up with TRBD2. The CDR3 reads CASSSSGGFDEQYF. CDR3 DNA: TGTGCCAGCAGTTCCAGCGGGGGTTTCGACGAGCAGTACTTC.